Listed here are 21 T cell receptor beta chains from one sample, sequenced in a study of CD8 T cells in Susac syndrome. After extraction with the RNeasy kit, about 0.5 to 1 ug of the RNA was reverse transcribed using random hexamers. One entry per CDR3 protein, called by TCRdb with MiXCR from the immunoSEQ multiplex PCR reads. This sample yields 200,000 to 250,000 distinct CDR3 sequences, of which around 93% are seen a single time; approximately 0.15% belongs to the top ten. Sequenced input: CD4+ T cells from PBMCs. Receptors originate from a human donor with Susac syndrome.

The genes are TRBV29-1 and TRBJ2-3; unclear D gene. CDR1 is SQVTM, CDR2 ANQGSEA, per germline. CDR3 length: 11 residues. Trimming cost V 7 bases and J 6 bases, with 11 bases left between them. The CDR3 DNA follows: TGCAGCGCAGGATCTGTCGATACGCAGTATTTT. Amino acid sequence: CSAGSVDTQYF.

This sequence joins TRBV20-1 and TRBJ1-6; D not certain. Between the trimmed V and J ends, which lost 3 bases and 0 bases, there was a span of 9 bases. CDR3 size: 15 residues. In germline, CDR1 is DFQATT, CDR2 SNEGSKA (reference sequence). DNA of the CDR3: TGCAGTGCTAGCGACGGAAGCTCCTATAATTCACCCCTCCACTTT. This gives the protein CSASDGSSYNSPLHF.

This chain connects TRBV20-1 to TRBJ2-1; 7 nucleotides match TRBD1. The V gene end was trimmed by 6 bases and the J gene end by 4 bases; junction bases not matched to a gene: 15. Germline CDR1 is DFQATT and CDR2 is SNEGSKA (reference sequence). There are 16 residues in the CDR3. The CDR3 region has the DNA TGCAGTGCCTACTCGACAGGGTCCCTTCTGTACAATGAGCAGTTCTTC. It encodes CSAYSTGSLLYNEQFF.

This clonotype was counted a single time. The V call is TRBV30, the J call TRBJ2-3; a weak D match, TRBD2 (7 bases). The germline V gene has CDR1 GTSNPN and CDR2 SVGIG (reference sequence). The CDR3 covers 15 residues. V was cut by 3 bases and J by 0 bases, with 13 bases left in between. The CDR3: CAWSGGGRSTDTQYF. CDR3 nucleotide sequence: TGTGCCTGGAGCGGCGGGGGCCGTAGCACAGATACGCAGTATTTT.

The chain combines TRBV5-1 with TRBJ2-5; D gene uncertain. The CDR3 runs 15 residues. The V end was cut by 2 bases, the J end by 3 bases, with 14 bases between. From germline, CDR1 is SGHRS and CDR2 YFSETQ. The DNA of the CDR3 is TGCGCCAGCAGCTTATCGGACCCCGCAAAAGAGACCCAGTACTTC. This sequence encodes CASSLSDPAKETQYF.

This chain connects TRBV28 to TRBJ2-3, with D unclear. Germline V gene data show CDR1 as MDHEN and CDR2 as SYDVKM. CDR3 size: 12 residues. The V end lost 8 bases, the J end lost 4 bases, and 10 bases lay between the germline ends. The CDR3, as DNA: TGTGCCAGCCGTCAGGATCCAGATACGCAGTATTTT. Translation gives CASRQDPDTQYF.

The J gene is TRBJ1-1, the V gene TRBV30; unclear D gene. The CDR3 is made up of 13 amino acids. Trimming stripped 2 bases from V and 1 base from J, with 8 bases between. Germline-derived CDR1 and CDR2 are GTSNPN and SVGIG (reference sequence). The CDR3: CAWSFQRNTEAFF. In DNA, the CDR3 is TGTGCCTGGAGTTTTCAGCGGAACACTGAAGCTTTCTTT. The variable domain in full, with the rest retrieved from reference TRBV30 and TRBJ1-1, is SQTIHQWPATLVQPVGSPLSLECTVEGTSNPNLYWYRQAAGRGLQLLFYSVGIGQISSEVPQNLSASRPQDRQFILSSKKLLLSDSGFYLCAWSFQRNTEAFFGQGTRLTVV.

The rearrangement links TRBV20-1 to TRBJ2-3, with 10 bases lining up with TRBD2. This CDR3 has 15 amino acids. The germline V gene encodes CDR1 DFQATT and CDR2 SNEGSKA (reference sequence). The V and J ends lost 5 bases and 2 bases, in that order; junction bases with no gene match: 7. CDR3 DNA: TGCAGTGCTCAATCTAGCGGGGGAATCACAGATACGCAGTATTTT. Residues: CSAQSSGGITDTQYF.

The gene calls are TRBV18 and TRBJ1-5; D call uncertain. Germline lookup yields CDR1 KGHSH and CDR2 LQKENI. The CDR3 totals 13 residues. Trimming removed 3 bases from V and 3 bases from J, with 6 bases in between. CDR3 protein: CASSPEVNQPQHF. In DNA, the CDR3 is TGTGCCAGCTCACCCGAAGTCAATCAGCCCCAGCATTTT.

The CDR3 DNA follows: TGTGCCAGCAGCTTGCCGTTCAGGCTTGGTAATGAGCAGTTCTTC. Amino acid sequence: CASSLPFRLGNEQFF. This sequence joins TRBV7-9 and TRBJ2-1; no definite D call. Germline V lookup: CDR1 SEHNR, CDR2 FQNEAQ (reference sequence). This CDR3 is built from 15 residues. The germline V and J ends were trimmed by 3 bases and 7 bases, with 16 bases remaining between them.

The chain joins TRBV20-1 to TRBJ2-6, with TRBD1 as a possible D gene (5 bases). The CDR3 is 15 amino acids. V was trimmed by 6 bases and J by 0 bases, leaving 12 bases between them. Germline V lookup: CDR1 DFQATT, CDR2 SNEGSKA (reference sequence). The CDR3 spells CSATDKASGANVLTF. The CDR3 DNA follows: TGCAGTGCCACGGACAAAGCCTCTGGGGCCAACGTCCTGACTTTC.

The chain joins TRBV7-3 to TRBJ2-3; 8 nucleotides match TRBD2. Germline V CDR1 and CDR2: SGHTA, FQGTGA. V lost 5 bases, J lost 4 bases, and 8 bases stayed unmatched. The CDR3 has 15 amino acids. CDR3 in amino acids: CASSLRTGGADTQYF. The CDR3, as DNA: TGTGCCAGCAGCCTACGGACCGGGGGGGCAGATACGCAGTATTTT.

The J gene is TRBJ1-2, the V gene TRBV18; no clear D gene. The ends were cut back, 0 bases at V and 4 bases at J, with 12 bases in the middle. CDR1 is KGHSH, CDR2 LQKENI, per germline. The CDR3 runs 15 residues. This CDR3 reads CASSPPEETIYGYTF. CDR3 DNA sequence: TGTGCCAGCTCACCACCGGAGGAGACCATCTATGGCTACACCTTC.

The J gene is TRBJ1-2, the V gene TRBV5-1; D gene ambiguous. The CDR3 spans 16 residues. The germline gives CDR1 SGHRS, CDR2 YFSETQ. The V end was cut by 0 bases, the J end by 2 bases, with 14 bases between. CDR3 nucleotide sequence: TGCGCCAGCAGCTTGGGGGCTGATACCTGGAACTATGGCTACACCTTC. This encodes CASSLGADTWNYGYTF.

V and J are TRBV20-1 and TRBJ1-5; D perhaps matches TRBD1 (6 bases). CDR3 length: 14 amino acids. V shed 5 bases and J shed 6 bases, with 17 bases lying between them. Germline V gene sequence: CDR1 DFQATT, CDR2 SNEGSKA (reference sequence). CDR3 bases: TGCAGTGCTCTGATACAGGGAGGAGGTCAGCCCCAGCATTTT. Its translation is CSALIQGGGQPQHF.

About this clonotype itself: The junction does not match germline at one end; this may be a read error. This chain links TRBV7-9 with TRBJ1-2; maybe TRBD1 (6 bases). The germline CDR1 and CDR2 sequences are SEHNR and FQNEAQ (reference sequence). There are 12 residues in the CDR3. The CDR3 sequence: CASRLGQYGYTF. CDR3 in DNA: TGTGCCAGCAGATTAGGACAGTATGGCTACACCTTC.

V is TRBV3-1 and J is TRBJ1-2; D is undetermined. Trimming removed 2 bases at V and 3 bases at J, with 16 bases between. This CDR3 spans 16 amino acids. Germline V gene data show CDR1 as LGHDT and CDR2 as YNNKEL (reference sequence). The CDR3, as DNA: TGTGCCAGCAGCCAATTCACCAGACGGGGTGACTATGGCTACACCTTC. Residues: CASSQFTRRGDYGYTF. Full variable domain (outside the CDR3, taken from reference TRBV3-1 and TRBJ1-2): DTAVSQTPKYLVTQMGNDKSIKCEQNLGHDTMYWYKQDSKKFLKIMFSYNNKELIINETVPNRFSPKSPDKAHLNLHINSLELGDSAVYFCASSQFTRRGDYGYTFGSGTRLTVV.

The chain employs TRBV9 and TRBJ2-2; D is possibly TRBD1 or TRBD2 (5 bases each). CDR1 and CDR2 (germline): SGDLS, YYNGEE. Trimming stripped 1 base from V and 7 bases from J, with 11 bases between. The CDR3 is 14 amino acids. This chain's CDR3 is CASSVWGYSGELFF. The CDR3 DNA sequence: TGTGCCAGCAGCGTATGGGGGTACAGCGGGGAGCTGTTTTTT.

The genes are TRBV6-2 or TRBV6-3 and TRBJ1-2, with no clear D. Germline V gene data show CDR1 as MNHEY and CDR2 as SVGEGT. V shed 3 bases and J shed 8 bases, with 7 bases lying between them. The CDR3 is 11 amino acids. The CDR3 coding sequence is TGTGCCAGCAGTTATCAAGGGGGCTACACCTTC. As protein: CASSYQGGYTF.

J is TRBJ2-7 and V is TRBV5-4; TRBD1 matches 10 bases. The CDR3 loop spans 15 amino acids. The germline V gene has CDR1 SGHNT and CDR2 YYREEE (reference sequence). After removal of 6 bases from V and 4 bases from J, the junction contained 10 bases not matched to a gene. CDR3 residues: CASTESDRGSYEQYF. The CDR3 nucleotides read TGTGCCAGCACCGAATCGGACAGGGGGTCATACGAGCAGTACTTC. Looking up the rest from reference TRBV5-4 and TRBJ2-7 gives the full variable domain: ETGVTQSPTHLIKTRGQQVTLRCSSQSGHNTVSWYQQALGQGPQFIFQYYREEENGRGNFPPRFSGLQFPNYSSELNVNALELDDSALYLCASTESDRGSYEQYFGPGTRLTVT.

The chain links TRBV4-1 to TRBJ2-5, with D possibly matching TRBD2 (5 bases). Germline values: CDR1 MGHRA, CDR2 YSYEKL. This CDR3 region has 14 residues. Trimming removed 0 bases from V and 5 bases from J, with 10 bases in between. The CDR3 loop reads CASSQDGLPETQYF. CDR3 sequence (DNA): TGCGCCAGCAGCCAAGATGGACTGCCTGAGACCCAGTACTTC.